This T cell receptor beta chain is from a study of blood T cell repertoires in COVID-19. Profiling relied on immunoSEQ multiplex PCR, and the TCRdb table lists in-frame clones only, not all of them. The table has over 200,000 clones, about nine tenths seen once. Among Cohort 3 donors, those recovered had two negative PCRs, clearance, or symptom resolution. CDR1 is MNHEY and CDR2 is SVGEGT in the germline V gene. With 4 bases clipped from V and 6 bases from J, the junction kept 8 bases outside the gene matches. This CDR3 has 14 amino acids. This clone was detected once. The chain couples TRBV6-2 or TRBV6-3 to TRBJ2-7, with 8 positions matching TRBD1. The source material was PBMCs or T cells enriched from blood (not recorded which). The sequence was collected from a man aged 25 to 45 who had recovered from COVID-19. CDR3 DNA sequence: TGTGCCAGCAGTTTTCCGGGACAGGTGAGCGAGCAGTACTTC. This gives the protein CASSFPGQVSEQYF.